This TCR beta chain came from a study of shared clonotypes between healthy human individuals. Terminally differentiated effector memory CD45RA+ cells were left out of the naive CD8 fraction, which was CD45RO-negative and positively selected for CCR7. Over several immunoSEQ plates, each subset's genomic DNA was distributed in even portions. As originally analysed: Sequence data from immunoSEQ were junction-only and lacked quality scores; consequently, filtering differed. Assay used: immunoSEQ multiplex PCR; TCRdb lists only in-frame clones, some missing. The D gene and trimming were derived from the DNA, and the V and J assignments and clone size from that table. The sample has about 2 million clones, just under 95% seen once. V lost 3 bases, J lost 2 bases, and 11 bases lay in between. The germline V gene encodes CDR1 SGHVS and CDR2 FNYEAQ. The CDR3 runs 14 residues.

The rearrangement joins TRBV7-6 to TRBJ2-7, with D perhaps TRBD2 (5 bases). The receptor was isolated from a man aged 18 to 30 in good health. The specimen was naive CD8+ T cells sorted from blood. The CDR3 DNA sequence: TGTGCCAGCAGCTTGTACAGCGGTACCTACGAGCAGTACTTC. Protein sequence: CASSLYSGTYEQYF.